The 10 T cell receptor beta chains in this list originate from one sample, sequenced in a study of post-analysis software for immune sequencing data (dated by TCRdb to about 2015). The full study reports these points: A few TRBV segments, including TRBV5-6, TRBV5-1 and TRBV20-1, were significantly more frequent in patients than controls.

What these receptors recognize is not known. Libraries were built with PCR. Data came from an Illumina HiSeq 2500. To reduce PCR and sequencing biases, unique molecular identifiers were built into the TCR beta cDNA libraries. TCRdb reran the public reads through fastp at Q25 and MiXCR, keeping productive beta chains. Rows with a matching CDR3 protein are joined into one entry that keeps the most common DNA and genes. The table for this sample lists hundreds of thousands of distinct CDR3 sequences; approximately 46% of them were counted only once. The ten top clones hold 12% of the sample. Sequenced material: blood. The receptors stem from a girl aged 10 to 17 with multiple sclerosis.

The V call is TRBV20-1, the J call TRBJ2-3; D gene unclear. CDR1 and CDR2 from the germline V gene are DFQATT and SNEGSKA (reference sequence). The CDR3 length is 13 residues. V lost 2 bases, J lost 1 base, and 7 bases lay in between. CDR3 sequence reads: CSARNAGTDTQYF. For the CDR3, the DNA is TGCAGTGCTAGAAACGCAGGCACAGATACGCAGTATTTT.

The V call is TRBV6-5, the J call TRBJ2-5, with D possibly TRBD2 on 6 matching bases. V lost 0 bases, J lost 5 bases, and 22 bases lay in between. The V gene's germline CDR1 is MNHEY and CDR2 SVGAGI. The CDR3 has 18 residues. The CDR3, as DNA: TGTGCCAGCAGTTACTCGAGGGTAGCGGTTCGGATTCGTGAGACCCAGTACTTC. As protein: CASSYSRVAVRIRETQYF.

This chain connects TRBV28 to TRBJ2-7; D might be TRBD1 (6 bases). Germline loops: CDR1 MDHEN, CDR2 SYDVKM. V lost 6 bases to trimming and J lost 5 bases, with 20 bases between them. The CDR3 is 15 residues long. CDR3 amino acids: CASSNGAQGTNEQYF. CDR3 bases: TGTGCCAGCAGCAACGGGGCGCAGGGGACAAACGAGCAGTACTTC.

The chain links TRBV7-9 to TRBJ2-1, with 10 bases that match TRBD2. The length of the CDR3 is 14 residues. V lost 5 bases, J lost 7 bases, and 5 bases stayed unmatched. Germline V gives CDR1 SEHNR, CDR2 FQNEAQ (reference sequence). The CDR3 coding sequence is TGTGCCAGCAGCCCGGGACTAGCGAGGAATGAGCAGTTCTTC. Protein: CASSPGLARNEQFF.

The chain links TRBV5-1 to TRBJ2-5; TRBD2 matches at 7 bases. With 0 bases clipped from V and 2 bases from J, the junction kept 19 bases outside the gene matches. This CDR3 is built from 20 residues. CDR1 is SGHRS and CDR2 is YFSETQ in the germline V gene. CDR3 sequence (DNA): TGCGCCAGCAGCTTGGCATCTGGTAGTGGGAGGGCCCCACGACAAGAGACCCAGTACTTC. This translates into CASSLASGSGRAPRQETQYF. Filled out from reference TRBV5-1 and TRBJ2-5, the complete variable domain reads KAGVTQTPRYLIKTRGQQVTLSCSPISGHRSVSWYQQTPGQGLQFLFEYFSETQRNKGNFPGRFSGRQFSNSRSEMNVSTLELGDSALYLCASSLASGSGRAPRQETQYFGPGTRLLVL.

This chain joins TRBV6-6 and TRBJ1-2; 7 bases are a match to TRBD1. With V trimmed by 0 bases and J by 4 bases, 5 bases remained unmatched. The germline V gene encodes CDR1 MNHNY and CDR2 SVGAGI (reference sequence). This CDR3 is 15 amino acids long. Written as DNA, the CDR3 is TGTGCCAGCAGTTACTCTACAGGGGCCAGCTATGGCTACACCTTC. Protein product: CASSYSTGASYGYTF.

The rearrangement joins TRBV29-1 to TRBJ1-3, with TRBD1 as a possible D gene (5 bases). The germline gives CDR1 SQVTM, CDR2 ANQGSEA. There are 14 residues in the CDR3. V lost 3 bases and J 4 bases, leaving 13 bases between the germline ends. CDR3 residues: CSVESRERGNTIYF. CDR3 coding DNA: TGCAGCGTTGAGTCCAGGGAGAGAGGAAACACCATATATTTT.

The chain has TRBV20-1 and TRBJ2-5; 8 nucleotides align to TRBD2. This CDR3 region has 16 residues. Germline V gives CDR1 DFQATT, CDR2 SNEGSKA (reference sequence). Trimming at V came to 6 bases and at J to 11 bases, leaving 23 bases not matched to a gene. The CDR3 DNA is TGCAGTGCCGAGGATGCCGTGAGCGGGAGTAATATGGGGCAGTACTTC. Residues: CSAEDAVSGSNMGQYF.

The chain has TRBV6-1 and TRBJ2-7; 7 bases align to TRBD2. The ends lost 6 bases at V and 9 bases at J; junction bases unmatched: 17. CDR3 size: 15 residues. Germline loops: CDR1 MNHNS, CDR2 SASEGT. CDR3: CASRAAGRFLSRQYF. The CDR3 DNA reads TGTGCCAGCAGGGCCGCCGGGAGGTTCTTGAGTAGGCAGTACTTC.

The gene calls are TRBV20-1 and TRBJ2-4; 8 bases are shared with TRBD1. This CDR3 has 13 amino acids. The V gene's germline CDR1 is DFQATT and CDR2 SNEGSKA (reference sequence). Trimming cost V 6 bases and J 9 bases; bases outside gene matches: 10. In DNA form, the CDR3 reads TGCAGTGCCGGGACAGGCGGCGGTGGCATTCAGTACTTC. This codes for CSAGTGGGGIQYF.